This is a list of T cell receptor beta chains from one sample in a study of blood T cell repertoires in COVID-19. TCRdb's table, derived via immunoSEQ multiplex PCR, lists solely in-frame clones and lacks some. The repertoire holds about 190,000 clones, with nearly 90% as singletons. The sample comprised peripheral blood. These receptors all come from a man in his fifties or sixties with acute or convalescent COVID-19. The CDR3 runs from the conserved cysteine through the conserved F or W. A D gene is named only where the DNA matches it firmly. Only some rows state a clone size, as once, few, many or a class for expanded clones.

d_gene	v_gene	abundance	j_gene	len	CDR3nt	CDR3aa
-	TRBV4-2	few	TRBJ1-4	16	TGTGCCAGCAGCCAAAAGGGGGGGGCTGGGAATGAAAAACTGTTTTTT	CASSQKGGAGNEKLFF
TRBD2	TRBV4-3	-	TRBJ2-2	17	TGCGCCAGCAGCCAAGATTGGGCGGGGGGGCCCACCGGGGAGCTGTTTTTT	CASSQDWAGGPTGELFF
-	TRBV5-6	-	TRBJ1-4	13	TGTGCCAGCAGCTTGGTTCTTGAGGAGAAACTGTTTTTT	CASSLVLEEKLFF
TRBD2	TRBV27	-	TRBJ2-5	15	TGTGCCAGCAGTTTCAACAAGCGGGGGGGCGGGACCCAGTACTTC	CASSFNKRGGGTQYF
-	TRBV6-5	-	TRBJ2-1	15	TGTGCCAGCAGTTACGAGGGTACTCCCTACAATGAGCAGTTCTTC	CASSYEGTPYNEQFF
TRBD1	TRBV9	-	TRBJ2-2	14	TGTGCCAGCAGACGACAGGGGGATGGCGGGGAGCTGTTTTTT	CASRRQGDGGELFF
-	TRBV7-9	few	TRBJ1-2	14	TGTGCCAGCAGCGTCAAGGGAGTGAACTATGGCTACACCTTC	CASSVKGVNYGYTF
TRBD1	TRBV18	-	TRBJ1-1	14	TGTGCCAGCTCACCCGACAGGGGGAACACTGAAGCTTTCTTT	CASSPDRGNTEAFF
-	TRBV19	-	TRBJ1-4	13	TGTGCCAGTGCAGACGTGGACTATGAAAAACTGTTTTTT	CASADVDYEKLFF
-	TRBV3-1/TRBV3-2	-	TRBJ1-2	15	TGTGCCAGCAGCCAACGATCCCGGGGGGCCAGTGGCTACACCTTC	CASSQRSRGASGYTF
-	TRBV7-2	-	TRBJ2-2	13	TGTGCCAGCAGCTTAGTTACTACCGGGGAGCTGTTTTTT	CASSLVTTGELFF
TRBD1	TRBV19	-	TRBJ1-4	17	TGTGCCAGTAGTAGGCGGACAGGGCTTTCAACTAATGAAAAACTGTTTTTT	CASSRRTGLSTNEKLFF
-	TRBV15	-	TRBJ2-1	14	TGTGCCACCAAGGCGGCCCTCTCCTACAATGAGCAGTTCTTC	CATKAALSYNEQFF
TRBD1	TRBV28	-	TRBJ2-7	16	TGTGCCAGCAGTTTAGGGACAGGTGAGCGGACTTACGAGCAGTACTTC	CASSLGTGERTYEQYF
TRBD2	TRBV28	-	TRBJ2-1	13	TGTGCTTCAATAGCGGGAGGTTCTTGGGAGCAGTTCTTC	CASIAGGSWEQFF
TRBD1	TRBV6-5	-	TRBJ1-6	15	TGTGCCAGCAGTTACGAGGGGACAGCAAATTCACCCCTCCACTTT	CASSYEGTANSPLHF
-	TRBV2	-	TRBJ1-1	12	TGTGCCAGCACTTCTAAGAGAAAAGAAGCTTTCTTT	CASTSKRKEAFF
-	TRBV7-6	-	TRBJ2-2	16	TGTGCCAGCAGCTTAGCCGTCCTAGCGAACACCGGGGAGCTGTTTTTT	CASSLAVLANTGELFF
TRBD2	TRBV5-5	-	TRBJ2-5	16	TGTGCCAGCAGCTTGCGACTAGCGGGGTACCAAGAGACCCAGTACTTC	CASSLRLAGYQETQYF
-	TRBV7-9	once	TRBJ2-3	15	TGTGCCAGCAGCTTAGGTCAGCGGAACACAGATACGCAGTATTTT	CASSLGQRNTDTQYF
-	TRBV10-1	once	TRBJ1-4	13	TGCGCCAGCAGTGCCAGGGCTGATGAAAAACTGTTTTTT	CASSARADEKLFF
-	TRBV27	-	TRBJ1-5	13	TGTGCCAGCAGTTTCTTCGACGGGCAGCCCCAGCATTTT	CASSFFDGQPQHF
TRBD1	TRBV4-2	-	TRBJ1-4	15	TGTGCCAGCCGCACCCAGGGACAGAGGAATGAAAAACTGTTTTTT	CASRTQGQRNEKLFF
-	TRBV21-1	few	TRBJ2-3	16	TGTGCCAGCAGCTACCACCGAGGATCGAGCACAGATACGCAGTATTTT	CASSYHRGSSTDTQYF
-	TRBV7-6	-	TRBJ1-3	15	TGTGCCAGCAGCTTAGGGGTCGAGCGAGGAAACACCATATATTTT	CASSLGVERGNTIYF
-	TRBV27	-	TRBJ2-1	13	TGTGCCAGCAAATGGGGGGGGCAGGATGAGCAGTTCTTC	CASKWGGQDEQFF
TRBD1	TRBV2	-	TRBJ1-1	15	TGTGCCAGCAGCACTGCAGGGGGGATGAACACTGAAGCTTTCTTT	CASSTAGGMNTEAFF
-	TRBV19	-	TRBJ1-1	16	TGTGCCAGTAGTAGGGGGGACCTCCTGGTTTTTACTGAAGCTTTCTTT	CASSRGDLLVFTEAFF
-	TRBV4-1	-	TRBJ1-5	15	TGCGCCAGCAGCCAAGGGTGGAGTGCCTGGCAGCCCCAGCATTTT	CASSQGWSAWQPQHF
TRBD1	TRBV7-2	-	TRBJ1-2	14	TGTGCCAGCAGCTTAGAAACAGGGGCGTTCGGCTACACCTTC	CASSLETGAFGYTF
TRBD1	TRBV20-1	-	TRBJ1-4	15	TGCAGTGCTAGTAACGTGGACAGGATTAATGAAAAACTGTTTTTT	CSASNVDRINEKLFF
-	TRBV28	-	TRBJ1-5	14	TGTGCCAGCAGACGCGACAGTTCGCATCAGCCCCAGCATTTT	CASRRDSSHQPQHF
TRBD1	TRBV19	-	TRBJ1-5	17	TGTGCCAGTAGTAAGCGACAGGGGACGAGGGGCAATCAGCCCCAGCATTTT	CASSKRQGTRGNQPQHF
-	TRBV30	-	TRBJ2-2	13	TGTGCCTGGAGTGTATCAAACACCGGGGAGCTGTTTTTT	CAWSVSNTGELFF
TRBD2	TRBV7-9	few	TRBJ2-1	11	TGTGCCAGCCTAGCGGGATTTGGGCAGTTCTTC	CASLAGFGQFF
-	TRBV6-5	-	TRBJ1-5	15	TGTGCCAGCAGACCCAAAATTGACAGAGTCGGGCCCCAGCATTTT	CASRPKIDRVGPQHF
TRBD2	TRBV27	-	TRBJ2-5	20	TGTGCCAGCAGTTCGACATCCGGGACTAGCGGGAGGGGGCACAGAGAGACCCAGTACTTC	CASSSTSGTSGRGHRETQYF
TRBD2	TRBV7-8	-	TRBJ2-1	15	TGTGCCAGCAGCGGACGGACTAGCGGGAGGGATGAGCAGTTCTTC	CASSGRTSGRDEQFF
-	TRBV12-2	-	TRBJ2-5	16	TGTGCAAGTCGCTTAGTTTTAGCGGGGGGGCCGGAGACCCAGTACTTC	CASRLVLAGGPETQYF
-	TRBV20-1	-	TRBJ1-6	13	TGCAGTGCTAGTAGGCAGGGGAATTCACCCCTCCACTTT	CSASRQGNSPLHF
TRBD1	TRBV7-9	-	TRBJ1-6	14	TGTGCCAGCAGCCCCGGGACAGATGGGTCACCCCTCCACTTT	CASSPGTDGSPLHF
-	TRBV29-1	-	TRBJ1-1	14	TGCAGCGCTCTGTCGGGGAATAGGGACACTGAAGCTTTCTTT	CSALSGNRDTEAFF
-	TRBV9	-	TRBJ2-2	18	TGTGCCAGCAGCGTAGATAGGGCAAGGGGCTTTGGGACCGGGGAGCTGTTTTTT	CASSVDRARGFGTGELFF
-	TRBV7-2	-	TRBJ2-6	17	TGTGCCAGCAGCGCGGATTTGCGAATCTCTGGGGCCAACGTCCTGACTTTC	CASSADLRISGANVLTF
TRBD1	TRBV3-1/TRBV3-2	-	TRBJ1-2	14	TGTGCCAGCAGCCAAGGGGACAGGGTCTATGGCTACACCTTC	CASSQGDRVYGYTF
TRBD1	TRBV5-1	-	TRBJ2-7	14	TGCGCCAGCAGCTTCCAGGGGGCTGGGGACGAGCAGTACTTC	CASSFQGAGDEQYF
-	TRBV25-1	once	TRBJ1-5	15	TGTGCCAGCAGTGAATGTCGGGGGATAAATCCCCCCCAGCATTTT	CASSECRGINPPQHF
-	TRBV5-1	-	TRBJ1-1	14	TGCGCCAGCAGCGCGACACGTCAGAACACTGAAGCTTTCTTT	CASSATRQNTEAFF
TRBD1	TRBV7-9	-	TRBJ2-5	15	TGTGCCAGCAGCCGGAGAGGACAGGAAGGAGAGACCCAGTACTTC	CASSRRGQEGETQYF
-	TRBV4-3	-	TRBJ2-3	17	TGCGCCAGCAGCCAAGATGGTGGGGGCCGTTACACAGATACGCAGTATTTT	CASSQDGGGRYTDTQYF
-	TRBV6-5	few	TRBJ1-1	14	TGTGCCAGCAGTTACGGACAGCAAAACACTGAAGCTTTCTTT	CASSYGQQNTEAFF
-	TRBV18	-	TRBJ2-1	16	TGTGCCAGCTCACCGAATGAGCTACAGACCTACAATGAGCAGTTCTTC	CASSPNELQTYNEQFF
TRBD1	TRBV6-1	few	TRBJ2-7	14	TGTGCCAGCAGTGAGGACAGGGGCGCCTACGAGCAGTACTTC	CASSEDRGAYEQYF
-	TRBV3-1/TRBV3-2	-	TRBJ2-3	15	TGTGCCAGCAGCCAAGACACAGGGGGGGGGTATACGCAGTATTTT	CASSQDTGGGYTQYF
TRBD2	TRBV14	-	TRBJ2-1	16	TGTGCCAGCAGCCGACCGGGACTAGCGACCTACAATGAGCAGTTCTTC	CASSRPGLATYNEQFF
-	TRBV14	-	TRBJ2-1	15	TGTGCCAGCAGCCTATACAGGGTAGTTGGCAATGAGCAGTTCTTC	CASSLYRVVGNEQFF
-	TRBV4-1	-	TRBJ2-3	13	TGCGCCAGCAGCCCATTAGCGCTGGATACGCAGTATTTT	CASSPLALDTQYF
TRBD2	TRBV6-2/TRBV6-3	-	TRBJ2-1	15	TGTGCCAGCAGCGTTGTGGGGGGGGATTACAATGAGCAGTTCTTC	CASSVVGGDYNEQFF
-	TRBV4-2	-	TRBJ1-2	15	TGTGCCAGCAGCCAAGAATCTACCTTCGACTATGGCTACACCTTC	CASSQESTFDYGYTF